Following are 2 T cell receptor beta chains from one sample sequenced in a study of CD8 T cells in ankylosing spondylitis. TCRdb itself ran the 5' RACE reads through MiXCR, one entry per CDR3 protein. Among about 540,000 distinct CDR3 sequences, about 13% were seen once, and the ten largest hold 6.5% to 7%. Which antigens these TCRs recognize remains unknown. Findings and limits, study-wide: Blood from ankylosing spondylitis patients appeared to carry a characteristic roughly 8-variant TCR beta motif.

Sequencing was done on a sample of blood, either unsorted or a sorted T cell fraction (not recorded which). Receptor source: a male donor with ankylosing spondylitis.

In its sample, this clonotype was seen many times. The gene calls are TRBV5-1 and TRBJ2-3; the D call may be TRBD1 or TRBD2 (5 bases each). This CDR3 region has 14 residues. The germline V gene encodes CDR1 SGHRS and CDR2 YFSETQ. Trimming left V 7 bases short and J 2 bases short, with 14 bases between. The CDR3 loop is CASCRGDNTDTQYF. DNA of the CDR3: TGCGCCAGCTGTCGAGGGGATAACACAGATACGCAGTATTTT.

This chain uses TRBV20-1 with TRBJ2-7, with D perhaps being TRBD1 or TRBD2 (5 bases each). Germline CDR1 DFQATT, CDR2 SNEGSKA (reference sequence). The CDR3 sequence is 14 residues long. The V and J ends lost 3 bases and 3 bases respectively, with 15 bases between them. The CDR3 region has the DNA TGCAGTGCTAGCGGGACCCGCCAAATCTACGAGCAGTACGTC. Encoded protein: CSASGTRQIYEQYV.